A selection of T cell receptor beta chains follows, all from one sample in a study of Ad26.COV2.S vaccination and SARS-CoV-2 variants. Sequencing was performed with immunoSEQ multiplex PCR; in TCRdb, only in-frame clones are kept and a portion is missing. The sample lists some 340,000 clones, 86% occurring once. The starting material was peripheral blood, obtained in a trial of Ad26.COV2.S vaccine versus placebo. Receptors were obtained from a person aged 18-60 years who received the Ad26.COV2.S COVID-19 vaccine or a placebo. The CDR3 runs from the conserved cysteine through the conserved F or W. Each record gives: clone size, V gene, J gene, D gene, CDR3 protein. A D gene is named only where the DNA matches it firmly. Clone size is shown for a subset of rows, as once, few, many or a class of expanded clone.

>.|TRBV30|TRBJ2-6|.
CAWKGAPGANVLTF
>.|TRBV5-1|TRBJ1-1|.
CASSLVLNTEAFF
>.|TRBV5-1|TRBJ2-1|TRBD2
CASSSSSGLNNEQFF
>.|TRBV6-2/TRBV6-3|TRBJ1-1|TRBD1
CASSYDRALPEAFF
>.|TRBV3-1/TRBV3-2|TRBJ1-1|.
CASSHTGGGLNTEAFF
>.|TRBV5-6|TRBJ1-2|.
CASSPRVGRGRHSYGYTF
>.|TRBV18|TRBJ2-7|TRBD1
CASSPRPRQGYEQYF
>.|TRBV5-6|TRBJ1-2|TRBD1
CASSPDRGRRGYTF
>once|TRBV7-2|TRBJ2-7|.
CASSFGSIRADDEQYF
>.|TRBV7-2|TRBJ1-2|TRBD1
CASSSLGQGYGYTF
>.|TRBV6-2/TRBV6-3|TRBJ2-5|TRBD1
CASSSRQGAETQYF
>.|TRBV18|TRBJ1-1|TRBD1
CASSYDREGTEAFF
>.|TRBV6-2/TRBV6-3|TRBJ2-2|TRBD1
CASSSPGTGRTGELFF
>once|TRBV10-3|TRBJ1-1|.
CAISVGGETEAFF
>.|TRBV6-2/TRBV6-3|TRBJ1-2|.
CASSAPRTLGGKDYGYTF
>.|TRBV7-7|TRBJ2-1|.
CASSLGPPAYNEQFF
>.|TRBV27|TRBJ1-4|TRBD1
CASSPDRTTNEKLFF
>.|TRBV14|TRBJ2-7|TRBD1
CASSHRQGRTYEQYF
>.|TRBV11-3|TRBJ2-1|TRBD2
CASSLGVAGDASYNEQFF
>once|TRBV5-1|TRBJ2-7|.
CASSLDPGVDYEQYF
>.|TRBV4-3|TRBJ2-3|.
CASSQDSFLGTDTQYF
>.|TRBV7-9|TRBJ1-1|TRBD1
CASRDRGQTEAFF
>.|TRBV18|TRBJ1-5|.
CASSLSGEGQPQHF
>once|TRBV18|TRBJ2-1|TRBD2
CASSLAGNNEQFF
>.|TRBV19|TRBJ1-5|.
CASSRRVPEGDRFWDQPQHF
>once|TRBV7-9|TRBJ1-5|TRBD1
CASSLTTGVNQPQHF
>once|TRBV5-4|TRBJ1-1|.
CASNHGGDTRGTEAFF
>.|TRBV5-6|TRBJ2-7|.
CASSSPRGGSLYEQYF
>few|TRBV9|TRBJ1-1|TRBD1
CASSQTRQGALNTEAFF
>.|TRBV30|TRBJ2-3|TRBD2
CAWSDKLAGSTDTQYF
>.|TRBV6-5|TRBJ2-5|TRBD2
CASSYSSGGYQETQYF
>.|TRBV29-1|TRBJ1-1|.
CSVYGRVDTEAFF
>.|TRBV5-1|TRBJ2-1|.
CASSLGSEVSSYNEQFF
>.|TRBV5-1|TRBJ2-1|.
CASQTGGSSYNEQFF
>.|TRBV19|TRBJ1-5|.
CASSKDRQPQHF
>.|TRBV27|TRBJ2-7|.
CASSFTLSLTYEQYF
>.|TRBV6-6|TRBJ1-1|.
CASSYSYGTVTFF
>.|TRBV28|TRBJ1-2|TRBD1
CASSLPAGQGYGYTF
>.|TRBV7-8|TRBJ1-6|.
CASSAIRQGQSSYNSPLHF
>.|TRBV5-1|TRBJ1-1|.
CASSFSGATEAFF
>.|TRBV2|TRBJ1-6|.
CASSVVILINSPLHF
>.|TRBV3-1/TRBV3-2|TRBJ2-3|.
CASSQDPGTDTQYF
>.|TRBV7-9|TRBJ2-5|TRBD2
CASSLPLRRGGAETQYF
>.|TRBV5-1|TRBJ1-1|.
CASSLGGSSVALDTEAFF
>.|TRBV24-1|TRBJ2-7|.
CATRRAGTWCEQYF
>.|TRBV19|TRBJ1-5|.
CASSIDAQGSNQPQHF
>.|TRBV27|TRBJ2-1|TRBD1
CASSTDRDRALYEQFF
>.|TRBV30|TRBJ2-7|TRBD2
CAWGRGGGNYEQYF
>.|TRBV6-5|TRBJ2-3|.
CASRGGDADTQYF
>.|TRBV15|TRBJ2-2|TRBD2
CAARYGGAIGNTGELFF